A single sample gave rise to the 6 T cell receptor beta chains below, sequenced in a study of cytomegalovirus exposure and HLA in healthy donors. PCR involved 60 Vbeta and 13 Jbeta primers. TCRdb's copy holds only in-frame clones and misses some; the assay was immunoSEQ multiplex PCR. The sample includes 87,000 or so clones, roughly 8.2% seen only once; the top ten take 2.3%. Sequencing was carried out using PBMCs. Receptors were obtained from a man aged 50 or older in good health and CMV-seronegative.

The chain has TRBV27 and TRBJ2-1; 12 bases match TRBD2. CDR1 is MNHEY, CDR2 SMNVEV, per germline (reference sequence). The CDR3 sequence is 16 residues long. After removal of 3 bases from V and 5 bases from J, the junction contained 5 bases not matched to a gene. CDR3 nucleotide sequence: TGTGCCAGCAGTTTCCCCGGACTAGCGGGGAACAATGAGCAGTTCTTC. Translating it yields CASSFPGLAGNNEQFF.

The chain carries TRBV5-1 and TRBJ1-1; TRBD1 might be the D (6 bases). Trimming left V 1 base short and J 3 bases short, with 13 bases between. This CDR3 comprises 15 residues. Germline CDR1 is SGHRS and CDR2 is YFSETQ. In DNA, the CDR3 is TGCGCCAGCAGCTTGAGAGGGGGTCCGCACACTGAAGCTTTCTTT. Translation: CASSLRGGPHTEAFF.

This clone has a handful of counts. V gene TRBV27 combines with J gene TRBJ1-6; D unclear. Germline CDR1 MNHEY, CDR2 SMNVEV (reference sequence). The CDR3 loop spans 17 amino acids. Between the trimmed V and J ends, which lost 2 bases and 0 bases, there was a span of 11 bases. As DNA, the CDR3 is TGTGCCAGCAGTTTAGGTTCCGGGAGCTCCTATAATTCACCCCTCCACTTT. As protein: CASSLGSGSSYNSPLHF.

V is TRBV11-2 and J is TRBJ2-1; 13 positions agree with TRBD2. Germline values: CDR1 SGHAT, CDR2 FQNNGV. V trimming: 1 base; J trimming: 9 bases; junction bases outside the gene matches: 9. The CDR3 covers 17 residues. This CDR3 is CASSLGGRLAGGGEQFF. In nucleotides, the CDR3 is TGTGCCAGCAGCTTAGGGGGTCGACTAGCGGGAGGTGGTGAGCAGTTCTTC.

The chain carries TRBV7-9 and TRBJ1-1; 11 positions match TRBD1. The V segment lost 5 bases and the J segment 2 bases; nucleotides outside the gene matches: 4. The CDR3 covers 15 residues. CDR1 is SEHNR and CDR2 is FQNEAQ in the germline V gene (reference sequence). CDR3 in amino acids: CASSPRTGGNTEAFF. The DNA of the CDR3 is TGTGCCAGCAGCCCGAGGACAGGGGGCAACACTGAAGCTTTCTTT.

This rearrangement joins TRBV18 to TRBJ1-5, with a possible D match to TRBD1 (5 bases). CDR3 length: 13 residues. CDR1 is KGHSH, CDR2 LQKENI, per germline. Trimming took off 0 bases at V and 6 bases at J, with 6 bases between the two ends. The CDR3 here is CASSPPGGQPQHF. The CDR3 bases are TGTGCCAGCTCACCACCGGGGGGTCAGCCCCAGCATTTT.